The 4 T cell receptor beta chains below all came from one sample that was sequenced in a study of identical twins. TCRdb itself ran the 5' RACE reads through MiXCR, one entry per CDR3 protein. In the table there are 350,000 or so distinct CDR3 sequences, 9% to 15% of which are singletons. The same sample was also studied in work on yellow fever vaccine responses in identical twins.

The specimen was CD8+ T cells sorted from blood. All receptors come from a woman between 18 and 30 years old in good health.

The CDR3 sequence: CASSLVGHKNYNEQFF. The CDR3 DNA sequence: TGTGCCAGCAGCTTAGTAGGGCACAAGAACTACAATGAGCAGTTCTTC. This chain connects TRBV11-2 to TRBJ2-1, with D unresolved. Germline V CDR1 and CDR2: SGHAT, FQNNGV. The CDR3 sequence is 16 residues long. With 1 base removed from V and 3 bases from J, the gap between germline ends came to 13 bases.

The sample holds many counts of this clonotype. V usage is TRBV12-3 or TRBV12-4 and J usage is TRBJ1-5, with D perhaps TRBD1 (5 bases). The CDR3 runs 12 residues. V shed 6 bases and J shed 11 bases, with 14 bases lying between them. CDR3 coding DNA: TGTGCCAGCAGCCGGGACCGCCAATCCCAGCATTTT. The encoded protein is CASSRDRQSQHF.

The chain employs TRBV4-1 and TRBJ2-7, with D tentatively TRBD1 (6 bases). The CDR3 runs to 14 residues. Trimming removed 4 bases at V and 0 bases at J, with 10 bases between. Germline CDR1 reads MGHRA; CDR2 reads YSYEKL. The CDR3 DNA follows: TGCGCCAGCAGCCCGGACAGCCTCTCCTACGAGCAGTACGTC. The encoded protein is CASSPDSLSYEQYV.

This clonotype showed up just a few times. J is TRBJ2-3 and V is TRBV28, with D perhaps TRBD1 or TRBD2 (6 bases each). CDR1 is MDHEN, CDR2 SYDVKM, per germline. V was cut by 8 bases and J by 4 bases, with 13 bases left in between. The length of the CDR3 is 13 residues. The CDR3 protein is CASEGGGADTQYF. The CDR3 region has the DNA TGTGCCAGCGAGGGGGGAGGTGCAGATACGCAGTATTTT.